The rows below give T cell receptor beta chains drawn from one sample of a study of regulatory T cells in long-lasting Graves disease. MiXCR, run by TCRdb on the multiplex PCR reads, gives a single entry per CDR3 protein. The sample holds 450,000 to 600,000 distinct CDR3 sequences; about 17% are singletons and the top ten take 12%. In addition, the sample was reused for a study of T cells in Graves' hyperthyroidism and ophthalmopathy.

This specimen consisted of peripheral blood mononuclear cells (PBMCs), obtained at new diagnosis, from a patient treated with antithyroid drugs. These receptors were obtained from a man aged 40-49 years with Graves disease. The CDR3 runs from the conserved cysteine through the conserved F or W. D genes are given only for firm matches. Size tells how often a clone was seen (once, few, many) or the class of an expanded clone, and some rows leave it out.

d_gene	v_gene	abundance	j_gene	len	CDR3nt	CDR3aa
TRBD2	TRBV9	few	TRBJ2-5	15	TGTGCCAGCAGCGTAGGGGGACTAGCCTTGGAGACCCAGTACTTC	CASSVGGLALETQYF
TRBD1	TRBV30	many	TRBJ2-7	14	TGTGCCTGGAGTGTGGGGACAGGGCCTCCCGAGCAGTACTTC	CAWSVGTGPPEQYF
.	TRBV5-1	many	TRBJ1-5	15	TGCGCCAGCAGCTTGGTTAGCGGACGCAATCAGCCCCAGCATTTT	CASSLVSGRNQPQHF
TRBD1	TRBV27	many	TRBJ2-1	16	TGTGCCAGCAGTTTAAAACAGGGGATAATCTACAATGAGCAGTTCTTC	CASSLKQGIIYNEQFF
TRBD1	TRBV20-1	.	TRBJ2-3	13	TGCAGTGCTAGAAGTACAGGGGTAGATACGCAGTATTTT	CSARSTGVDTQYF
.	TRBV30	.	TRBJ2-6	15	TGTGCCTGGAGTTGGCAGAACTCTGGGGCCAACGTCCTGACTTTC	CAWSWQNSGANVLTF
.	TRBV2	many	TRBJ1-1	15	TGTGCCAGCAGAAGGGGGTTACAGGCGGACACTGAAGCTTTCTTT	CASRRGLQADTEAFF
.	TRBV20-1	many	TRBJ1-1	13	TGCAGTGCTAGAGTGGACACGAACACTGAAGCTTTCTTT	CSARVDTNTEAFF
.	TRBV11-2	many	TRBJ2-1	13	TGTGCCAGCAAGTCTAACCAATGGAGGGAGCAGTTCTTC	CASKSNQWREQFF
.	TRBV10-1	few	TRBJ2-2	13	TGCGCCAGCAGTAGCTCCTTAGCGGGGGAGCTGTTTTTT	CASSSSLAGELFF
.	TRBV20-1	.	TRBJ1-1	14	TGCAGTGCTAGAGATCCCGCCGGAAACACTGAAGCTTTCTTT	CSARDPAGNTEAFF
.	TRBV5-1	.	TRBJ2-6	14	TGCGCCAGCAGCTCGATCGGAGGGGCCAACGTCCTGACTTTC	CASSSIGGANVLTF
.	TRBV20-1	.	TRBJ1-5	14	TGCAGTGCTAGAGTCCGAGGGGGGATTCAGCCCCAGCATTTT	CSARVRGGIQPQHF
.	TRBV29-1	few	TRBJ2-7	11	TGCAGCGTTGATACAGCCTACGAGCAGTACTTC	CSVDTAYEQYF
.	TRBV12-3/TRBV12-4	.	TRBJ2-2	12	TGTGCCAGCATTAAATGGGGCGGGGAGCTGTTTTTT	CASIKWGGELFF
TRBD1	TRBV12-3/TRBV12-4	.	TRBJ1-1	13	TGTGCCAGCAGTTTCCAGGGGGCCACTGAAGCTTTCTTT	CASSFQGATEAFF
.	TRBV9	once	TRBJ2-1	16	TGTGCCAGCAGCGTAGGAGAAGCGGGCCCCCTCAATGAGCAGTTCTTC	CASSVGEAGPLNEQFF
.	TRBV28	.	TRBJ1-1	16	TGTGCCAGCAGTTTTGTGAGGGGCCTTAGAGACACTGAAGCTTTCTTT	CASSFVRGLRDTEAFF
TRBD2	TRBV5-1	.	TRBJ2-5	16	TGCGCCTCCCACTGGGGCCTAGCGGGTCTCCAAGAGACCCAGTACTTC	CASHWGLAGLQETQYF
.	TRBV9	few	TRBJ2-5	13	TGTGCCAGCAGCGTAGAGGATGGTAGGACCCAGTACTTC	CASSVEDGRTQYF
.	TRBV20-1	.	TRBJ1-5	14	TGCAGTGCACCCCCACAGGGAAGAATACAGCCCCAGCATTTT	CSAPPQGRIQPQHF
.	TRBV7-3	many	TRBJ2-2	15	TGTGCCAGCAGTCCAGGGACTCATCGCACCGGGGAGCTGTTTTTT	CASSPGTHRTGELFF
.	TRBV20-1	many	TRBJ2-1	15	TGCAGTGCTAGAGATGTTGAGGTGGATCGGAATGAGCAGTTCTTC	CSARDVEVDRNEQFF
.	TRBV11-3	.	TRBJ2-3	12	TGTGCCAGCAGCTCCGCAGCAGATACGCAGTATTTT	CASSSAADTQYF
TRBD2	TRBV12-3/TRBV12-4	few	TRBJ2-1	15	TGTGCCAGCAGTCTGGGACTAGCCGGGGTCATAGGGCAGTTCTTC	CASSLGLAGVIGQFF
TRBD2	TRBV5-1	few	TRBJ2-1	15	TGCGCCAGCAGCGGGGGGGTTAGCTCCTACAATGAGCAGTTCTTC	CASSGGVSSYNEQFF
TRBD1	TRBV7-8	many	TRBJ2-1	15	TGTGCCAGCAGCTCGGGACAGGACGCCTACAATGAGCAGTTCTTC	CASSSGQDAYNEQFF
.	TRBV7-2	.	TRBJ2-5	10	TGTGCCAGCTGTTTGGAGACCCAGTACTTC	CASCLETQYF
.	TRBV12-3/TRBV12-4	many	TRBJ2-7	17	TGTGCCAGCAGTCTAGACCCCTTGAGGGGGAGGGCCAACGAGCAGTACTTC	CASSLDPLRGRANEQYF
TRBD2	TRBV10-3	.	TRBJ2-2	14	TGTGCCATCAGGCTAGCGGGAGACGCCGGGGAGCTGTTTTTT	CAIRLAGDAGELFF
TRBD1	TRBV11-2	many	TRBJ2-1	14	TGTGCCAGCAGCTTCAGGGGGCCCAACAATGAGCAGTTCTTC	CASSFRGPNNEQFF
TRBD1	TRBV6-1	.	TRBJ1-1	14	TGTGCCAGCAGCAACAGGGGGTGGAACACTGAAGCTTTCTTT	CASSNRGWNTEAFF
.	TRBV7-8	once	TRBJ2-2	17	TGTGCCAGCAGCATCCCAGAAACAGGGCCGGACACCGGGGAGCTGTTTTTT	CASSIPETGPDTGELFF
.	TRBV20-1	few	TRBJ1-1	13	TGCAGTGCTTCCCGTGGGTCCGCCACTGAAGCTTTCTTT	CSASRGSATEAFF
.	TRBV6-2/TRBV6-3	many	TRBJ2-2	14	TGTGCCAGCAGTGAAAGGCTAGGCCCCGGGGAGCTGTTTTTT	CASSERLGPGELFF
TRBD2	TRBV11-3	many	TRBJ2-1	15	TGTGCCAGCAGCTTGAGGCTAGCGGGACCCAATGAGCAGTTCTTC	CASSLRLAGPNEQFF